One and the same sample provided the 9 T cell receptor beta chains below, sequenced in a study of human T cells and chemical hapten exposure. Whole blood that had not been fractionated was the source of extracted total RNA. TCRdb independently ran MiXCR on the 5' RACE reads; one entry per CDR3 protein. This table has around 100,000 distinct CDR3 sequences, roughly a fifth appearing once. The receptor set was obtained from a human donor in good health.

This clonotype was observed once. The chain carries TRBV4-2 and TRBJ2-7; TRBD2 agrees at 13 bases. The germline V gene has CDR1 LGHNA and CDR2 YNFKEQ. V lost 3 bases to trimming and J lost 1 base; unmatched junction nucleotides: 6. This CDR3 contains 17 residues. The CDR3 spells CASSQALTSGRSYEQYF. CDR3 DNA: TGTGCCAGCAGCCAGGCCCTGACTAGCGGGAGGTCCTACGAGCAGTACTTC.

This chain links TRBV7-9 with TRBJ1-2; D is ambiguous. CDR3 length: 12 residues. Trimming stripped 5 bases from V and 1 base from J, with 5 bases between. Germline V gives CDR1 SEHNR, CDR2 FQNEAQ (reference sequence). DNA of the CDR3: TGTGCCAGCAGCGGGATTAACTATGGCTACACCTTC. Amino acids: CASSGINYGYTF.

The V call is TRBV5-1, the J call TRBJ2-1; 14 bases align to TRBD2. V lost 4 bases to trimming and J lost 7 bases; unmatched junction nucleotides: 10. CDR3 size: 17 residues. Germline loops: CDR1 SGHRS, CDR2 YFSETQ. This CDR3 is CASSVPGLAGVGNEQFF. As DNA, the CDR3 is TGCGCCAGCAGCGTCCCGGGACTAGCGGGAGTGGGGAATGAGCAGTTCTTC.

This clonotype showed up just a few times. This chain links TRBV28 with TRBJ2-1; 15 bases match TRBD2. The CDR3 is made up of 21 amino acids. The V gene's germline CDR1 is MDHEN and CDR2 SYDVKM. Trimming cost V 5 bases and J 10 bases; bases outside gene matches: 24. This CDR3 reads CASSANSQVGGLAGGPREQFF. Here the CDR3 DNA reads TGTGCCAGCAGTGCCAACTCACAGGTTGGAGGACTAGCGGGAGGGCCTCGGGAGCAGTTCTTC.

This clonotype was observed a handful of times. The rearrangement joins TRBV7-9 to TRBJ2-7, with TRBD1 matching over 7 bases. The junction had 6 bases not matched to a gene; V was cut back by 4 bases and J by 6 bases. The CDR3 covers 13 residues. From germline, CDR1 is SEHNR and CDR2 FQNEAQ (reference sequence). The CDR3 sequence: CASSSTGVGEQYF. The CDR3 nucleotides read TGTGCCAGCAGCTCCACAGGGGTGGGCGAGCAGTACTTC.

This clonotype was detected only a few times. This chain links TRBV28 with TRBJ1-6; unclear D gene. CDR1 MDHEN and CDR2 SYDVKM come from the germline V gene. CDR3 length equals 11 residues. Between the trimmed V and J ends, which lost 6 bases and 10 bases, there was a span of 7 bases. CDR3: CASRAGSPLHF. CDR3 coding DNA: TGTGCCAGCAGGGCAGGCTCACCCCTCCACTTT.

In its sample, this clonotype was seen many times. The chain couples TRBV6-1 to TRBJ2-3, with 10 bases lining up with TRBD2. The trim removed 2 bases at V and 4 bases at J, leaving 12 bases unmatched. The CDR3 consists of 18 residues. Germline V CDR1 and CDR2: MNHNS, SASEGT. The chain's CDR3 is CASSEWASGSSKADTQYF. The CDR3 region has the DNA TGTGCCAGCAGTGAATGGGCTAGCGGGAGCTCAAAAGCAGATACGCAGTATTTT.

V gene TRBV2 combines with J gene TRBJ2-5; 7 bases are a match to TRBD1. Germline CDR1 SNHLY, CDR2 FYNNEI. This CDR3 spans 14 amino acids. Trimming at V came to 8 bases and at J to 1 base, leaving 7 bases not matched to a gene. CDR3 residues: CASVRQGLQETQYF. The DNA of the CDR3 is TGTGCCAGCGTAAGACAGGGCCTCCAAGAGACCCAGTACTTC.

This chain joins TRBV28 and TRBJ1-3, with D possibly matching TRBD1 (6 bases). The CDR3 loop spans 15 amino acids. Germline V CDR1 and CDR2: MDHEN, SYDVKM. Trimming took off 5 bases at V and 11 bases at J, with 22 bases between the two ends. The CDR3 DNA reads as TGTGCCAGCAGTACTCTCAGGGGCCGCCACCCGCCCATATATTTT. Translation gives CASSTLRGRHPPIYF.